Below are 16 T cell receptor beta chains sequenced from a single sample in a study of T cell responses to AZD1222 COVID-19 vaccine. Clones were sequenced by immunoSEQ multiplex PCR, and TCRdb holds only the in-frame ones, with some missing. This table holds roughly 160,000 clones, roughly 94% found once. The material sequenced was peripheral blood, taken on day 0 of MenACWY control vaccination. These receptors all stem from an adult in good health.

The chain employs TRBV24-1 and TRBJ1-2, with a possible D match to TRBD1 (5 bases). The CDR3 has 15 amino acids. V was trimmed by 5 bases and J by 8 bases, leaving 20 bases between them. The germline V gene encodes CDR1 KGHDR and CDR2 SFDVKD. In DNA form, the CDR3 reads TGTGCCACCAGTGTCGGGATCGGACGGGGCCGCGGCTACACCTTC. It is translated as CATSVGIGRGRGYTF.

The chain is built from TRBV30 and TRBJ2-2; D unclear. The CDR3 is made up of 13 amino acids. The V and J ends lost 2 bases and 7 bases respectively, with 11 bases between them. CDR1 and CDR2 from the germline V gene are GTSNPN and SVGIG (reference sequence). CDR3 in amino acids: CAWSWNRDGELFF. DNA of the CDR3: TGTGCCTGGAGTTGGAACAGAGACGGGGAGCTGTTTTTT.

The gene calls are TRBV5-1 and TRBJ1-4; unclear D gene. Germline V gene data show CDR1 as SGHRS and CDR2 as YFSETQ. Trimming pared 4 bases from V and 0 bases from J, leaving 7 bases between. This CDR3 contains 14 residues. The CDR3 DNA reads as TGCGCCAGCAGCCCGGACGCAACTAATGAAAAACTGTTTTTT. This sequence encodes CASSPDATNEKLFF.

This clone was seen once. V usage is TRBV25-1 and J usage is TRBJ1-6; D might be TRBD1 (5 bases). Germline CDR1 is MGHDK and CDR2 is SYGVNS. The CDR3 has 16 residues. Trimming took 3 bases from V and 4 from J, leaving 13 bases between them. The CDR3: CASSDFGGGYNSPLHF. CDR3 in DNA: TGTGCCAGCAGTGACTTTGGGGGTGGATATAATTCACCCCTCCACTTT.

The chain combines TRBV3-1 (or the pseudogene TRBV3-2) with TRBJ2-5; the D call may be TRBD1 or TRBD2 (5 bases each). This CDR3 is 15 amino acids long. Trimming took off 8 bases at V and 2 bases at J, with 18 bases between the two ends. CDR1 is LGHDT, CDR2 YNNKEL, per germline (reference sequence). The CDR3 nucleotides are TGTGCCAGCTCCCGGGGCGTCACTCGACAAGAGACCCAGTACTTC. Protein sequence: CASSRGVTRQETQYF.

V is TRBV28 and J is TRBJ2-1, with 7 bases lining up with TRBD2. V lost 6 bases to trimming and J lost 2 bases; unmatched junction nucleotides: 4. The CDR3 runs 14 residues. Germline V gene sequence: CDR1 MDHEN, CDR2 SYDVKM. The CDR3 nucleotides are TGTGCCAGCAGAGCGCTAGCGGCCTACAATGAGCAGTTCTTC. Protein product: CASRALAAYNEQFF.

The chain recombines TRBV4-3 with TRBJ2-2; the D gene is possibly TRBD2 (6 bases). Between the trimmed V and J ends, which lost 0 bases and 5 bases, there was a span of 13 bases. Looked up from germline, CDR1 is LGHNA and CDR2 is YSLEER. The CDR3 contains 16 residues. DNA of the CDR3: TGCGCCAGCAGCCAAGACGGGAGCGGGTATACCGGGGAGCTGTTTTTT. Translating it yields CASSQDGSGYTGELFF.

V gene TRBV9 combines with J gene TRBJ1-3, with D perhaps matching TRBD1 (5 bases). The V end lost 10 bases, the J end lost 1 base, and 15 bases lay between the germline ends. The germline V gene has CDR1 SGDLS and CDR2 YYNGEE. This CDR3 is built from 14 residues. The CDR3 sequence: CASGEGSSGNTIYF. CDR3 nucleotide sequence: TGTGCCTCGGGGGAGGGGAGTTCTGGAAACACCATATATTTT.

This clone has only a few counts. The J gene is TRBJ2-3, the V gene TRBV6-1; D gene uncertain. The CDR3 totals 17 residues. V was pared by 4 bases and J by 0 bases, with 17 bases between. Per the germline V gene, CDR1 is MNHNS and CDR2 is SASEGT. CDR3 region: CASSVSSADASTDTQYF. The CDR3 DNA reads TGTGCCAGCAGTGTTTCGTCGGCGGATGCTAGCACAGATACGCAGTATTTT.

The rearrangement joins TRBV27 to TRBJ1-5; the match to TRBD1 covers 8 bases. Germline V CDR1 and CDR2: MNHEY, SMNVEV (reference sequence). V was clipped by 3 bases and J by 5 bases; unmatched bases: 6. The CDR3 extends over 15 amino acids. Written as DNA, the CDR3 is TGTGCCAGCAGTTTGAGACAGGGGTCGGATCAGCCCCAGCATTTT. It codes for CASSLRQGSDQPQHF.

The chain combines TRBV20-1 with TRBJ2-1, with unresolved D. This CDR3 spans 11 amino acids. V was shortened by 1 base and J by 10 bases, with 8 bases between the two germline ends. Germline V gene sequence: CDR1 DFQATT, CDR2 SNEGSKA (reference sequence). The CDR3 here is CSARVDSEQFF. The DNA of the CDR3 is TGCAGTGCTAGAGTTGATTCCGAGCAGTTCTTC.

In DNA, the CDR3 is TGTGCCACCAGCAGAGACTTTGGACAGGGGTATGACTATGGCTACACCTTC. The encoded protein is CATSRDFGQGYDYGYTF. The chain uses TRBV15 and TRBJ1-2, with TRBD1 identical over 9 bases. The CDR3 extends over 17 amino acids. V was pared by 0 bases and J by 3 bases, with 8 bases of the junction left unmatched. Looked up from germline, CDR1 is LNHNV and CDR2 is YYDKDF (reference sequence).

The chain is built from TRBV19 and TRBJ2-2, with 10 bases matching TRBD1. The CDR3 totals 16 residues. Trimming cost V 8 bases and J 7 bases; bases outside gene matches: 13. Germline assignment: CDR1 LNHDA and CDR2 SQIVND (reference sequence). The CDR3 DNA follows: TGTGCCAGTCGGGACAGGGGCAGGGGGCAGGGCGGGGAGCTGTTTTTT. Its translation is CASRDRGRGQGGELFF.

This clone was detected once. The chain uses TRBV7-3 and TRBJ1-1; no firm D call. The CDR3 is 13 residues long. The germline V gene encodes CDR1 SGHTA and CDR2 FQGTGA. The germline V and J ends were trimmed by 10 bases and 2 bases, with 14 bases remaining between them. The CDR3: CATATGRNTEAFF. The CDR3 DNA is TGTGCCACTGCGACCGGCCGCAACACTGAAGCTTTCTTT.

The V gene is TRBV2, the J gene TRBJ2-1, with D perhaps matching TRBD2 (5 bases). Germline CDR1 and CDR2: SNHLY and FYNNEI. This CDR3 region has 15 residues. Trimming took off 10 bases at V and 0 bases at J, with 16 bases between the two ends. The CDR3 spells CANPWVAGSYNEQFF. The CDR3 nucleotides are TGTGCCAACCCCTGGGTTGCGGGCTCCTACAATGAGCAGTTCTTC. The complete variable domain, with remaining parts taken from reference TRBV2 and TRBJ2-1, reads EPEVTQTPSHQVTQMGQEVILRCVPISNHLYFYWYRQILGQKVEFLVSFYNNEISEKSEIFDDQFSVERPDGSNFTLKIRSTKLEDSAMYFCANPWVAGSYNEQFFGPGTRLTVL.

The J gene is TRBJ2-1, the V gene TRBV6-5; D perhaps matches TRBD2 (5 bases). Germline CDR1 MNHEY, CDR2 SVGAGI. This CDR3 is 14 amino acids long. V shed 5 bases and J shed 0 bases, with 8 bases lying between them. CDR3 residues: CASSTGDSYNEQFF. In DNA, the CDR3 is TGTGCCAGCAGTACCGGGGACTCCTACAATGAGCAGTTCTTC.